The entry that follows covers one T cell receptor (beta chain) sequence. Its target is not known. Looked up from germline, CDR1 is MDHEN and CDR2 is SYDVKM. The CDR3 sequence is 17 residues long. V lost 3 bases and J lost 0, with 12 bases in between. This entry is derived from a study of response to subunit inactivated influenza vaccine. General observations from the study: The authors suggested that few new T cells are recruited per seasonal influenza vaccination.

In TCRdb, the RT-PCR reads were re-called with MiXCR into one record per CDR3 protein. The sample consists of 800,000 to 1,000,000 distinct CDR3 sequences, approximately 22% of them appearing once. This receptor was obtained from a man aged 50 or older who received an inactivated influenza vaccine. The chain has TRBV28 and TRBJ1-6, with unresolved D. The sample consisted of PBMCs from blood, taken roughly 5 days after vaccination. The CDR3 here is CASSFTTASSYNSPLHF. CDR3 nucleotide sequence: TGTGCCAGCAGTTTCACAACGGCTAGCTCCTATAATTCACCCCTCCACTTT.